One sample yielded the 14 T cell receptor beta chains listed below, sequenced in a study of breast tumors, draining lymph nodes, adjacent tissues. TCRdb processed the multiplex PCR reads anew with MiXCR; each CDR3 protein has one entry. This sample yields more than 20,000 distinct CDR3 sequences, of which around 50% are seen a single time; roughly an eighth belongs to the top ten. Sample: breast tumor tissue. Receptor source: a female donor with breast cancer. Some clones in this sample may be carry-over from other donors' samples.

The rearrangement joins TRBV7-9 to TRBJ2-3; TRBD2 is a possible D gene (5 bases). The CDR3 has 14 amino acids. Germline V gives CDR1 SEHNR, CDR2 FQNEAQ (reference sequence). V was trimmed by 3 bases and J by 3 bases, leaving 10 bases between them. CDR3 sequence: CASSLSGATDTQYF. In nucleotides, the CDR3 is TGTGCCAGCAGCTTGAGCGGAGCTACAGATACGCAGTATTTT.

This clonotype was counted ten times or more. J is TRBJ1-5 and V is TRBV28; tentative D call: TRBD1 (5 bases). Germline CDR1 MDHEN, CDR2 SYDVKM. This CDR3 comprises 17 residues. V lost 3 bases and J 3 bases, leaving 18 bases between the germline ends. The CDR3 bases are TGTGCCAGCAGTTTCGACAGTGAACCACCCGTCAATCAGCCCCAGCATTTT. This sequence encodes CASSFDSEPPVNQPQHF.

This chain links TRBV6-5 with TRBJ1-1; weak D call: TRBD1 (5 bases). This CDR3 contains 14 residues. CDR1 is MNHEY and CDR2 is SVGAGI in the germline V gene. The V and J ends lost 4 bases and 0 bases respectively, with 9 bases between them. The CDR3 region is CASSCDRVNTEAFF. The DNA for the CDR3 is TGTGCCAGCAGTTGCGACAGAGTGAACACTGAAGCTTTCTTT.

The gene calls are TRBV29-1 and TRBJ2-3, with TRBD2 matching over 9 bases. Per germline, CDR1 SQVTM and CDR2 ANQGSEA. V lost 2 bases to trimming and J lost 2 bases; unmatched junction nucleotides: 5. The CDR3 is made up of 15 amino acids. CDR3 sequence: CSVESSGSVTDTQYF. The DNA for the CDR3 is TGCAGCGTTGAAAGTAGCGGGAGTGTCACAGATACGCAGTATTTT.

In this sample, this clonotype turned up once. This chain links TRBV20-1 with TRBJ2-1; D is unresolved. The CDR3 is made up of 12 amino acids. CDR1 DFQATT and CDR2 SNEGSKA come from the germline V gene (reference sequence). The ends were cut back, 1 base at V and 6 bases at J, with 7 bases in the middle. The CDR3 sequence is CSARVSINEQFF. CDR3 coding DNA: TGCAGTGCTAGAGTGAGCATCAATGAGCAGTTCTTC.

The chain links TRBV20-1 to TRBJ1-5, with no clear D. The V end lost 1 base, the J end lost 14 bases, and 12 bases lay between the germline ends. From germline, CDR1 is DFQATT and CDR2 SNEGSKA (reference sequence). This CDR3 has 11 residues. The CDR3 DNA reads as TGCAGTGCTAGAGGGACCAGATACGAGCATTTT. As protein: CSARGTRYEHF.

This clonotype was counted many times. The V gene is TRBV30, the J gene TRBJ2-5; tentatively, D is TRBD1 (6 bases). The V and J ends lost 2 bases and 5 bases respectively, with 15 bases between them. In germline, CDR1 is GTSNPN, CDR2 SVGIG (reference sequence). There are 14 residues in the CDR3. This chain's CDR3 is CAWSITGNGETQYF. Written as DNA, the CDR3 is TGTGCCTGGAGTATAACAGGGAACGGGGAGACCCAGTACTTC.

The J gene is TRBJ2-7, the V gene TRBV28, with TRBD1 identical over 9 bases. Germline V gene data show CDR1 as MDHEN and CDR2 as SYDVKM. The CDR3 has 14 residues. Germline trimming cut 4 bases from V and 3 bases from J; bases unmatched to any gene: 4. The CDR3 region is CASSSTGGLYEQYF. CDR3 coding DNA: TGTGCCAGCAGTTCCACAGGGGGCCTCTACGAGCAGTACTTC.

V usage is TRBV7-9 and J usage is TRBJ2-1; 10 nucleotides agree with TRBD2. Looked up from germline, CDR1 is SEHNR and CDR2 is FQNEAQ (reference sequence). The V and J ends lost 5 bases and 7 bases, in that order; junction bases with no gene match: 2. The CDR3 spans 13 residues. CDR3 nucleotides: TGTGCCAGCAGCATGACTAGCGGGAATGAGCAGTTCTTC. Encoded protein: CASSMTSGNEQFF.

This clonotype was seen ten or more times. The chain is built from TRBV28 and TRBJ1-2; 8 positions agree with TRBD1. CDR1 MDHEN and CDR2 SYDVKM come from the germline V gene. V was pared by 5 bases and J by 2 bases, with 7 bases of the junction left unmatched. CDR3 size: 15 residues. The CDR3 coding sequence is TGTGCCAGCAGTCTTACCCGACAGGGGAACTATGGCTACACCTTC. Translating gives CASSLTRQGNYGYTF.

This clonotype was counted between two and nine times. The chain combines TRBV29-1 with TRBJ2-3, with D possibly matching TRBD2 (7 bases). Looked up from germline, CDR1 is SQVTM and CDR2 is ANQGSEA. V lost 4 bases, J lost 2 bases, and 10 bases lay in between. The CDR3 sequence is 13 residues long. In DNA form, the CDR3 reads TGCAGCGTTGGGGGGGGCTACACAGATACGCAGTATTTT. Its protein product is CSVGGGYTDTQYF.

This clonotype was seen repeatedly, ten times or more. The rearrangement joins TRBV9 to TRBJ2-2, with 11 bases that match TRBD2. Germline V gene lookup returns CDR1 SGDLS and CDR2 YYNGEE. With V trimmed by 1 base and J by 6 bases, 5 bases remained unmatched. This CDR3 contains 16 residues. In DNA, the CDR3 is TGTGCCAGCAGCGTACTTAGCGGGGGGGCGGCCGGGGAGCTGTTTTTT. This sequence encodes CASSVLSGGAAGELFF.

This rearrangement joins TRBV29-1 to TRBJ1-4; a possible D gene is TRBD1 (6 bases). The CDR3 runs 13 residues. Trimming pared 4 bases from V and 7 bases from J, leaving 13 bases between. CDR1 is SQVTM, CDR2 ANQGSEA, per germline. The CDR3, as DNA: TGCAGCGTTGCAGGGGTCGGAAGTGAAAAACTGTTTTTT. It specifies CSVAGVGSEKLFF. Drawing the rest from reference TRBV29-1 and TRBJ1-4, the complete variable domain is SAVISQKPSRDICQRGTSLTIQCQVDSQVTMMFWYRQQPGQSLTLIATANQGSEATYESGFVIDKFPISRPNLTFSTLTVSNMSPEDSSIYLCSVAGVGSEKLFFGSGTQLSVL.

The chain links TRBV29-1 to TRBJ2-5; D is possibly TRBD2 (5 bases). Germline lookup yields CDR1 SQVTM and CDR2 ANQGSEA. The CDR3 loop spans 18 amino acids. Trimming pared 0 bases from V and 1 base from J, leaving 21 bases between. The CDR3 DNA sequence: TGCAGCGTTGAAGATTTAGTGAGGCAGCGGAACCCCCAAGAGACCCAGTACTTC. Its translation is CSVEDLVRQRNPQETQYF.